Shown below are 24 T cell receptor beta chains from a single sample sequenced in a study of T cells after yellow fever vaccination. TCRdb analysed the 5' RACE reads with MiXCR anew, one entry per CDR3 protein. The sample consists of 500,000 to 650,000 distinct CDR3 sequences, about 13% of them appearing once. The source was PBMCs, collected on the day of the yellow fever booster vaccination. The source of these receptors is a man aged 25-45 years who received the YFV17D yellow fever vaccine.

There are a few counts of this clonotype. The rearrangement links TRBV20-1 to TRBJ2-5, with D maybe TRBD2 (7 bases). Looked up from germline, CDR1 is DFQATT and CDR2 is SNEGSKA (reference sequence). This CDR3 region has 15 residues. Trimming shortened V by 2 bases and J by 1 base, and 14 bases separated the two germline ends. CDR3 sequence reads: CSARKGGAVQETQYF. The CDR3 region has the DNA TGCAGTGCTAGAAAGGGGGGGGCTGTCCAAGAGACCCAGTACTTC.

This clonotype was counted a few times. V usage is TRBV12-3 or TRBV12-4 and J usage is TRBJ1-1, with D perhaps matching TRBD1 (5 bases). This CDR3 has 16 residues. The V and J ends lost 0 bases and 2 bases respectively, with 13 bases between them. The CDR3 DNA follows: TGTGCCAGCAGTTTAGCCGGACACGCAACCAACACTGAAGCTTTCTTT. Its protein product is CASSLAGHATNTEAFF.

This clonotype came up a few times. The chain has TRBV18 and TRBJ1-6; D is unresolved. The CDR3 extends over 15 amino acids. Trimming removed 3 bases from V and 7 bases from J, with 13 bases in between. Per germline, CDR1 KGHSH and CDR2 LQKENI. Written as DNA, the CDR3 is TGTGCCAGCTCACCCAAGGGATCGAGCAATTCACCCCTCCACTTT. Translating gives CASSPKGSSNSPLHF.

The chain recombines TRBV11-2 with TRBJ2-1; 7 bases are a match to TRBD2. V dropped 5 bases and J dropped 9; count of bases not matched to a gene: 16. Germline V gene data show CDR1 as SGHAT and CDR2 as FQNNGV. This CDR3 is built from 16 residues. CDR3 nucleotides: TGTGCCAGCAGCGACCCAGGGAGGGTGGGAGATTTTGAGCAGTTCTTC. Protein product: CASSDPGRVGDFEQFF.

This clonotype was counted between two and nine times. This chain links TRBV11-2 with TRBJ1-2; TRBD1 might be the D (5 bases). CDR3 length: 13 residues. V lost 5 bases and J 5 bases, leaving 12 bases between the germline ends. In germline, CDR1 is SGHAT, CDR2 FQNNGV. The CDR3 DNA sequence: TGTGCCAGCAGCGTGGGACTTGAGTATGGCTACACCTTC. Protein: CASSVGLEYGYTF.

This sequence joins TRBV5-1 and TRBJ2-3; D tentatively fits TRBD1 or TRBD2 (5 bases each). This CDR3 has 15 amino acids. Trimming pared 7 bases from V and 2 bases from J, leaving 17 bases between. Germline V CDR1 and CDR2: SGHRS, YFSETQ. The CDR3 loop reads CASLLGVSTTDTQYF. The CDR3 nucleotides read TGCGCCAGCCTACTGGGGGTTTCGACCACAGATACGCAGTATTTT.

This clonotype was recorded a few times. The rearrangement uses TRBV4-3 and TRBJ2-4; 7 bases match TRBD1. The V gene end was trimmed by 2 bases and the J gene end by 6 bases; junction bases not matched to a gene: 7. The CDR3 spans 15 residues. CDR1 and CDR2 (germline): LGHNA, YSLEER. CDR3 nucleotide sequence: TGCGCCAGCAGCCAACCCGGGACAGCCCCAAACATTCAGTACTTC. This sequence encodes CASSQPGTAPNIQYF.

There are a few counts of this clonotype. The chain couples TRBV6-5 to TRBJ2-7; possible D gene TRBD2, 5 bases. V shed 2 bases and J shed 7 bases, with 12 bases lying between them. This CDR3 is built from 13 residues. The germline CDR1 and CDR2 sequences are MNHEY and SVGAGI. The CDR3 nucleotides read TGTGCCAGCAGTTACCTCGAGGGCTTGGAGCAGTACTTC. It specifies CASSYLEGLEQYF.

The CDR3 loop reads CASSQTPGELFF. The CDR3 DNA sequence: TGTGCCAGCAGTCAGACACCGGGGGAGCTGTTTTTT. The chain uses TRBV28 and TRBJ2-2; no firm D call. Germline CDR1 reads MDHEN; CDR2 reads SYDVKM. V was trimmed by 5 bases and J by 8 bases, leaving 9 bases between them. CDR3 length equals 12 residues.

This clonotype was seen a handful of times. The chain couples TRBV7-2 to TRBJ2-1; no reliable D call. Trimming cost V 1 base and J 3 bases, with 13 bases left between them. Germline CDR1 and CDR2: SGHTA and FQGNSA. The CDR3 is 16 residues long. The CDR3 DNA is TGTGCCAGCAGCTTAGGGAACGGGCACGACTACAATGAGCAGTTCTTC. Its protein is CASSLGNGHDYNEQFF.

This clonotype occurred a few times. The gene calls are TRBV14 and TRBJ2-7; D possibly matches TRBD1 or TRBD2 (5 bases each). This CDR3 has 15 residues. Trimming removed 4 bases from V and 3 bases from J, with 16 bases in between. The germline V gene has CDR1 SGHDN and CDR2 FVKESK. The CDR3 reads CASSPAPGPSYEQYF. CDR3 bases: TGTGCCAGCAGCCCAGCGCCGGGACCTAGCTACGAGCAGTACTTC.

CDR3 nucleotide sequence: TGCAGTGCCACTGGACATGCCGAAAAACTGTTTTTT. Protein: CSATGHAEKLFF. V is TRBV20-1 and J is TRBJ1-4, with D perhaps matching TRBD1 (5 bases). This CDR3 contains 12 residues. The germline V and J ends were trimmed by 6 bases and 8 bases, with 13 bases remaining between them. Germline V CDR1 and CDR2: DFQATT, SNEGSKA (reference sequence).

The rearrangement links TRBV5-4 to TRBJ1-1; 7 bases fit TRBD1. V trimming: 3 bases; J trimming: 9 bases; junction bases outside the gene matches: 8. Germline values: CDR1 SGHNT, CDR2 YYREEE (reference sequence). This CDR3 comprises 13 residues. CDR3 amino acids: CASSSGTEVKAFF. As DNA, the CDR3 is TGTGCCAGCAGCTCCGGGACAGAAGTAAAAGCTTTCTTT.

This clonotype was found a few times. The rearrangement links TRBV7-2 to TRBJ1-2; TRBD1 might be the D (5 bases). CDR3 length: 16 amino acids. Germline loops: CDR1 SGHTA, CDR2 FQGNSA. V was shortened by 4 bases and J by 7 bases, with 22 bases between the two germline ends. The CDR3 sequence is CASSSSWRGEIVGYTF. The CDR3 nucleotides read TGTGCCAGCAGCTCCTCCTGGAGGGGCGAAATAGTTGGCTACACCTTC.

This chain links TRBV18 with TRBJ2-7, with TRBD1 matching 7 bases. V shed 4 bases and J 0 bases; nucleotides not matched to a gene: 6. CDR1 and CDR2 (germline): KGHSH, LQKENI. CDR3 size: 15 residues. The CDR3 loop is CASSHGTVGSYEQYF. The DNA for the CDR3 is TGTGCCAGCTCACATGGGACAGTCGGCTCCTACGAGCAGTACTTC.

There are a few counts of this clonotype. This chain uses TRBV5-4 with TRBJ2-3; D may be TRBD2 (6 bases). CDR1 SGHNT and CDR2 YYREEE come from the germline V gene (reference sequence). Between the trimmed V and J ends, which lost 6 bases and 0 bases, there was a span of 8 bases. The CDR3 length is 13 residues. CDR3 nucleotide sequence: TGTGCCAGCACTACTAGCAGCACAGATACGCAGTATTTT. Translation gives CASTTSSTDTQYF.

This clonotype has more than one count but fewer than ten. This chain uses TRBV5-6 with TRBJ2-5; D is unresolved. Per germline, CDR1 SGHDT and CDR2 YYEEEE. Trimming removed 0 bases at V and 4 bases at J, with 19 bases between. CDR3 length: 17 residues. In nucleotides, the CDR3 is TGTGCCAGCAGCTTGGCCAGCCAGCGCCGCGTGTTAGAGACCCAGTACTTC. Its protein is CASSLASQRRVLETQYF. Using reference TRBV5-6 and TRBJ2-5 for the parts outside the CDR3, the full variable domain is DAGVTQSPTHLIKTRGQQVTLRCSPKSGHDTVSWYQQALGQGPQFIFQYYEEEERQRGNFPDRFSGHQFPNYSSELNVNALLLGDSALYLCASSLASQRRVLETQYFGPGTRLLVL.

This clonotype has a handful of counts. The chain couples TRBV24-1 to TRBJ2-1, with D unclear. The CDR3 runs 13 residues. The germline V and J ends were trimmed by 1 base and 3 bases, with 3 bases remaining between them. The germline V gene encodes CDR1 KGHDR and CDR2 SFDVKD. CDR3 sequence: CATSDFNYNEQFF. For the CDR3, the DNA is TGTGCCACCAGTGATTTCAACTACAATGAGCAGTTCTTC.

The CDR3 DNA is TGTGCCAGCAGCCCATTGGACCGCGGGAGGGATACGCAGTATTTT. This translates into CASSPLDRGRDTQYF. The chain uses TRBV11-2 and TRBJ2-3; 8 bases line up with TRBD2. The CDR3 is 15 residues long. Per the germline V gene, CDR1 is SGHAT and CDR2 is FQNNGV. The V segment lost 5 bases and the J segment 6 bases; nucleotides outside the gene matches: 10.

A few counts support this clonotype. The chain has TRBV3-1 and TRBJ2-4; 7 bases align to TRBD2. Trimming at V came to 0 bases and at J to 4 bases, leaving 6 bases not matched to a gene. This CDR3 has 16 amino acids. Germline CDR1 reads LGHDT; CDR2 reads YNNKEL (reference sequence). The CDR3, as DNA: TGTGCCAGCAGCCAAGAAAGGCTAGCGGATAAAAACATTCAGTACTTC. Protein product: CASSQERLADKNIQYF.

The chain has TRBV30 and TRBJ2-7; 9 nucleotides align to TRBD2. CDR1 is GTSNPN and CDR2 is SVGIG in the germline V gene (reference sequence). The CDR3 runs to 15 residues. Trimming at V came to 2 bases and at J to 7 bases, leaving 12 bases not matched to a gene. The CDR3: CAWSRGSGGTGEQYF. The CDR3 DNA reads TGTGCCTGGAGTAGGGGTAGCGGGGGAACGGGAGAGCAGTACTTC. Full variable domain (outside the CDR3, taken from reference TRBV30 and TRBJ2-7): SQTIHQWPATLVQPVGSPLSLECTVEGTSNPNLYWYRQAAGRGLQLLFYSVGIGQISSEVPQNLSASRPQDRQFILSSKKLLLSDSGFYLCAWSRGSGGTGEQYFGPGTRLTVT.

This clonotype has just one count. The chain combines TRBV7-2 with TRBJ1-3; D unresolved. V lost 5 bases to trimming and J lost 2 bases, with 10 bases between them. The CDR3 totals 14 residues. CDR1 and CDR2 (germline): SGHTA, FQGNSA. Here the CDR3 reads CASSKGHAGNTIYF. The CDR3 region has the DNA TGTGCCAGCAGCAAGGGCCATGCTGGAAACACCATATATTTT. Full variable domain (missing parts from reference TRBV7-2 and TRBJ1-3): GAGVSQSPSNKVTEKGKDVELRCDPISGHTALYWYRQSLGQGLEFLIYFQGNSAPDKSGLPSDRFSAERTGGSVSTLTIQRTQQEDSAVYLCASSKGHAGNTIYFGEGSWLTVV.

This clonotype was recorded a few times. This CDR3 is CASSTGLAGGLTQYF. In nucleotides, the CDR3 is TGTGCCAGCAGCACTGGACTAGCGGGTGGGTTGACCCAGTACTTC. V gene TRBV7-2 combines with J gene TRBJ2-5; 11 bases fit TRBD2. Germline lookup yields CDR1 SGHTA and CDR2 FQGNSA. The length of the CDR3 is 15 residues. V lost 5 bases to trimming and J lost 7 bases; unmatched junction nucleotides: 9.

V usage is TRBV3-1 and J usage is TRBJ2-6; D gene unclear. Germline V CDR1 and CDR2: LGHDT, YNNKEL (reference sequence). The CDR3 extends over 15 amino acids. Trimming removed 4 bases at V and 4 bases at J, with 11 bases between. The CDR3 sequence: CASSLPLVGANVLTF. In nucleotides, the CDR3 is TGTGCCAGCAGCCTTCCTCTCGTGGGGGCCAACGTCCTGACTTTC.